The T cell receptor (beta chain) described here comes from a study of blood T cell repertoires in COVID-19. Background on the study: The United States, Italy and Spain were the sources of the acute and convalescent COVID-19 samples. Sample material is recorded as cDNA or gDNA derived from T cells, B-cell-depleted T cells, or PBMCs.

V trimming: 0 bases; J trimming: 8 bases; junction bases outside the gene matches: 8. CDR1 KGHDR and CDR2 SFDVKD come from the germline V gene. The CDR3 contains 16 residues. Per the original data handling: Estimation of nucleated cell counts relied on the amplification of reference gene primers. The assay was immunoSEQ multiplex PCR, and TCRdb's table has in-frame clones only and misses some. V and J calls and clone size are those listed in that table; D and trimming were worked out from the DNA. The sample yields 130,000 to 150,000 clones, roughly three quarters seen once. The sequence derives from a woman aged 55-70 years with acute or convalescent COVID-19. Sequenced: peripheral blood. V gene TRBV24-1 combines with J gene TRBJ2-1, with 8 bases aligning to TRBD2. The CDR3 nucleotides are TGTGCCACCAGTGATTTGAGCCGGGAGGGCCTCGATGAGCAGTTCTTC. Residues: CATSDLSREGLDEQFF.